This T cell receptor (beta chain) came from a study of early T cells in non-severe SARS-CoV-2 infection. Across the study: Bulk RNA from unsorted whole blood was sequenced; chains were unpaired. General study findings and limits: Matching against VDJdb likely underestimated virus-specific expansions, favoring anti-spike CD8.

The sample holds a few counts of this clonotype. Its cognate antigen is unknown. Individual cDNA molecules received unique molecular identifiers during library preparation. TCRdb analysed the 5' RACE reads with MiXCR anew, one entry per CDR3 protein. The table has about 76,000 distinct CDR3 sequences, roughly 12% seen once; the top ten hold around 4.7%. This CDR3 is built from 14 residues. The V gene lost 5 bases and the J gene lost 4 bases, with 14 bases spanning the gap. This receptor was taken from an adult who was a healthcare worker with PCR-confirmed SARS-CoV-2 infection or an uninfected control (not recorded which). Sequenced input: whole blood. The chain carries TRBV12-3 or TRBV12-4 and TRBJ2-5; possibly TRBD2 for D (5 bases). The CDR3 DNA sequence: TGTGCCAGCAGTCGATCCGGGAAGGGAGAGACCCAGTACTTC. It translates to CASSRSGKGETQYF.